Listed here is a single T cell receptor (beta chain). As yet, its antigen is unknown. The junction departs from the called germline gene at one end, perhaps through a read error. These data are taken from a study of CD8 T cells in ankylosing spondylitis. Quantitative 5'-RACE with molecular barcodes generated TCR beta libraries. TCRdb reanalysed the 5' RACE reads using MiXCR and keeps one entry per CDR3 protein. The table records approximately 400,000 distinct CDR3 sequences, 26% of them present only once. Study-wide findings and caveats: A TCR beta motif of several highly homologous variants appeared characteristic of ankylosing spondylitis blood.

The CDR3 contains 15 residues. The V gene's germline CDR1 is SGHTA and CDR2 FQGNSA. The rearrangement links TRBV7-2 to TRBJ2-5, with TRBD2 identical over 11 bases. This receptor was obtained from a male donor with ankylosing spondylitis. Sequences were obtained from blood, either unsorted or a sorted T cell fraction (not recorded which). CDR3 coding DNA: TGTGCCAGCAGACCACCCGGGACTAGCGGAGAGACCCAGTGCTTC. Its protein product is CASRPPGTSGETQCF.